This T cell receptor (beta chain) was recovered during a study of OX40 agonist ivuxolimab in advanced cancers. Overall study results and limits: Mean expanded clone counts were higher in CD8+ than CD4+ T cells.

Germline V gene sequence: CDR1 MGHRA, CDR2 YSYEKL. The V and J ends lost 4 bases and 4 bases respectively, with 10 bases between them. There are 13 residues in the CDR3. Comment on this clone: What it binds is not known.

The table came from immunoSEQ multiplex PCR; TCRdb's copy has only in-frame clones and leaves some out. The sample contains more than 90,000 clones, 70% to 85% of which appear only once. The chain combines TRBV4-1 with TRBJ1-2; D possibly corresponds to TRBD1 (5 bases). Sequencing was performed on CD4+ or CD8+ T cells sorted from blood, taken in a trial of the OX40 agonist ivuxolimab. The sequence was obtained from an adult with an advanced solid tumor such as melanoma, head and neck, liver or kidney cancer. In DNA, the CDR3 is TGCGCCAGCAGCCGTCGGGACCTCTATGGCTACACCTTC. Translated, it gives CASSRRDLYGYTF.